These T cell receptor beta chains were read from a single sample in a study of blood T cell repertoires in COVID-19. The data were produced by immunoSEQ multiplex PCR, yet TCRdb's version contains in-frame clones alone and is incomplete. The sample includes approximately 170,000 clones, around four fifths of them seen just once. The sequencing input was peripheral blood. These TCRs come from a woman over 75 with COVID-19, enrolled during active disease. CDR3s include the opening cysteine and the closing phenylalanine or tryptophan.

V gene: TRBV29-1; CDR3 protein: CSVEDNGDEKLFF
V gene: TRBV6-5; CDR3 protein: CASRGDSYYEQYF
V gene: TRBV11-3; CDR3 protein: CASSLEGGRDTQYF
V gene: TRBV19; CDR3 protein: CASSPEAKAARRAFF
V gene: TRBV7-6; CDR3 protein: CASSPGAGRDQPQHF
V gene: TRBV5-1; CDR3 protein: CASSLPGQGTGNTIYF
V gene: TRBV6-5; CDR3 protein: CASSLQGTPDTQYF
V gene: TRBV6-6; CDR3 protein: CASTPGVNYGYTF
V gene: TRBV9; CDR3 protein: CASAIGTGTNQPQHF
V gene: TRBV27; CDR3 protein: CASSTGTGGSPLHF
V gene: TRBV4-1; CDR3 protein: CASSQGGGHRSLTLVGQPQHF